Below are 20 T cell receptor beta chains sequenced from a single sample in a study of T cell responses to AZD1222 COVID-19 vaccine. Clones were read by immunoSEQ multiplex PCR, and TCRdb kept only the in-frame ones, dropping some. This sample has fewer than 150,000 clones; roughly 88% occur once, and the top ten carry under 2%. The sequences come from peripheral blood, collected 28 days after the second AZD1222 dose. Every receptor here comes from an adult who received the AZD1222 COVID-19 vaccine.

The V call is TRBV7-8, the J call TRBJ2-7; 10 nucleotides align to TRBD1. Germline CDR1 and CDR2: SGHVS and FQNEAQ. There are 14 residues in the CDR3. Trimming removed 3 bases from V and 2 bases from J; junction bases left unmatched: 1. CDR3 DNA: TGTGCCAGCAGCTTCGGGACAGGGGCCTACGAGCAGTACGTC. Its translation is CASSFGTGAYEQYV.

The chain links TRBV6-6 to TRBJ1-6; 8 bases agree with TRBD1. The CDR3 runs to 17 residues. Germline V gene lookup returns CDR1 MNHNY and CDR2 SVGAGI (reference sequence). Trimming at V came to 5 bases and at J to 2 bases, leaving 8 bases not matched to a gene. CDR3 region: CASSLRGQGAYNSPLHF. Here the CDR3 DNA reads TGTGCCAGCAGTCTCCGCGGACAGGGAGCCTATAATTCACCCCTCCACTTT.

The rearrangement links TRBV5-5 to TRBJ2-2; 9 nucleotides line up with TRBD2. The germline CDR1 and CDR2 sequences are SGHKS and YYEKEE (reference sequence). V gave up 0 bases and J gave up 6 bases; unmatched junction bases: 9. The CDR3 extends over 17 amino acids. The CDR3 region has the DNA TGTGCCAGCAGCTTGGCGTGGTTAGCGGGAGCCCCCGGGGAGCTGTTTTTT. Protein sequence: CASSLAWLAGAPGELFF. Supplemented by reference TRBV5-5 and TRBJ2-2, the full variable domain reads DAGVTQSPTHLIKTRGQQVTLRCSPISGHKSVSWYQQVLGQGPQFIFQYYEKEERGRGNFPDRFSARQFPNYSSELNVNALLLGDSALYLCASSLAWLAGAPGELFFGEGSRLTVL.

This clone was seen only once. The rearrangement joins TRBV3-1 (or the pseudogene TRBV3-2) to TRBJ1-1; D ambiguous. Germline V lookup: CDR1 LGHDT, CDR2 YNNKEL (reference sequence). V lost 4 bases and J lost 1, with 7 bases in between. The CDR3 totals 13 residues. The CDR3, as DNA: TGTGCCAGCAGCCCATGGGAGAACACTGAAGCTTTCTTT. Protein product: CASSPWENTEAFF.

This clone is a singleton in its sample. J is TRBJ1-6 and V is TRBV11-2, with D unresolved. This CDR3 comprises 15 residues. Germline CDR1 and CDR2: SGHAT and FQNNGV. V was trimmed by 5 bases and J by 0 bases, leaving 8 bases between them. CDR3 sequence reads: CASSTRSSYNSPLHF. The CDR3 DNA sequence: TGTGCCAGCAGCACGAGGAGCTCCTATAATTCACCCCTCCACTTT. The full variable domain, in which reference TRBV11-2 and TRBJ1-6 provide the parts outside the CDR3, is EAGVAQSPRYKIIEKRQSVAFWCNPISGHATLYWYQQILGQGPKLLIQFQNNGVVDDSQLPKDRFSAERLKGVDSTLKIQPAKLEDSAVYLCASSTRSSYNSPLHFGNGTRLTVT.

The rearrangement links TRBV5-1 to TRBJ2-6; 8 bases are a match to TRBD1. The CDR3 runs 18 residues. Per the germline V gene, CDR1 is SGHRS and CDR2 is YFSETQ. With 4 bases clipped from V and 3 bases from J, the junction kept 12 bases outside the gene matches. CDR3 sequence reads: CASSPDPTGARGANVLTF. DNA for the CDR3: TGCGCCAGCAGCCCGGACCCGACAGGGGCGCGTGGGGCCAACGTCCTGACTTTC.

The CDR3 loop reads CASTIGGGYYEQYF. CDR3 nucleotides: TGTGCCAGCACCATTGGGGGGGGATACTACGAGCAGTACTTC. This chain links TRBV7-9 with TRBJ2-7; TRBD2 agrees at 7 bases. The CDR3 is 14 amino acids. Germline CDR1 and CDR2: SEHNR and FQNEAQ (reference sequence). Unmatched junction bases numbered 9, after V lost 7 bases and J lost 3 bases.

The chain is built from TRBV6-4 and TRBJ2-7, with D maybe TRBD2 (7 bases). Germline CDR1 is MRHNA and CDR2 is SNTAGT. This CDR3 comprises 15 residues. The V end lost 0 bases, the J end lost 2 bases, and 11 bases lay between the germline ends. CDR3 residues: CASSDSGGRTYEQYV. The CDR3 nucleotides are TGTGCCAGCAGTGACTCGGGGGGGCGGACCTACGAGCAGTACGTC.

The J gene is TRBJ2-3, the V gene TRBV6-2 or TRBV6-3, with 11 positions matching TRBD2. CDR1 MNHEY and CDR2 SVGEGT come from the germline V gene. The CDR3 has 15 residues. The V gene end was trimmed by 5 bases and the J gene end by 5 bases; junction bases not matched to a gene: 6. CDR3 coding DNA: TGTGCCAGCAGTACACTAGCGGGAGTCAGAGATACGCAGTATTTT. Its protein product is CASSTLAGVRDTQYF.

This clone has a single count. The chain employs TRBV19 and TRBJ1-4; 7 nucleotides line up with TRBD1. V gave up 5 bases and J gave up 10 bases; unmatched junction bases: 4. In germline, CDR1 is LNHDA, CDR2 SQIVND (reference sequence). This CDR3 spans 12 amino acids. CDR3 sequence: CASSPDRSKLFF. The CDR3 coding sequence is TGTGCCAGTAGTCCGGACAGGTCAAAACTGTTTTTT.

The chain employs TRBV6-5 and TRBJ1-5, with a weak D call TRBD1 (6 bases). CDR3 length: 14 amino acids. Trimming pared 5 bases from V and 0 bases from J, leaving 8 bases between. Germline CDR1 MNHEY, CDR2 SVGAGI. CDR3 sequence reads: CASSPDSSNQPQHF. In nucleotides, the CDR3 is TGTGCCAGCAGTCCGGACAGTAGCAATCAGCCCCAGCATTTT.

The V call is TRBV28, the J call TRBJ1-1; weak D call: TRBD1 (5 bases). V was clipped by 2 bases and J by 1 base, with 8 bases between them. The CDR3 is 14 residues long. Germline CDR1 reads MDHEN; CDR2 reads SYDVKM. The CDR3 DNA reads TGTGCCAGCAGTTTAAGGGGCACGAACACTGAAGCTTTCTTT. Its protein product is CASSLRGTNTEAFF.

CDR3 nucleotide sequence: TGCGCCAGCAGCTCCTCCCCCAATCAGCCCCAGCATTTT. Residues: CASSSSPNQPQHF. The chain recombines TRBV5-1 with TRBJ1-5; D unclear. V was trimmed by 3 bases and J by 3 bases, leaving 7 bases between them. The CDR3 loop spans 13 amino acids. The germline V gene encodes CDR1 SGHRS and CDR2 YFSETQ.

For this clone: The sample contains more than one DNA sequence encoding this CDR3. The CDR3 sequence is CASSLDGLNTEAFF. Here the CDR3 DNA reads TGCGCCAGCAGCTTAGACGGCCTTAACACTGAAGCTTTCTTT. The chain recombines TRBV5-1 with TRBJ1-1; no definite D call. The CDR3 runs to 14 residues. The V end was cut by 2 bases, the J end by 2 bases, with 10 bases between. CDR1 SGHRS and CDR2 YFSETQ come from the germline V gene. Combining the CDR3 with reference TRBV5-1 and TRBJ1-1 gives the whole variable domain KAGVTQTPRYLIKTRGQQVTLSCSPISGHRSVSWYQQTPGQGLQFLFEYFSETQRNKGNFPGRFSGRQFSNSRSEMNVSTLELGDSALYLCASSLDGLNTEAFFGQGTRLTVV.

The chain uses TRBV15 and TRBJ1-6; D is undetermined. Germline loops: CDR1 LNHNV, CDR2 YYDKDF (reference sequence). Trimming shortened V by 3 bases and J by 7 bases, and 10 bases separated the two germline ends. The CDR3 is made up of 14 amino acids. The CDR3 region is CATSRDPGNSPLHF. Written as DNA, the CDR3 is TGTGCCACCAGCAGGGACCCTGGGAATTCACCCCTCCACTTT. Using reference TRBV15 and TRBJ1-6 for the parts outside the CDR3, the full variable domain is DAMVIQNPRYQVTQFGKPVTLSCSQTLNHNVMYWYQQKSSQAPKLLFHYYDKDFNNEADTPDNFQSRRPNTSFCFLDIRSPGLGDTAMYLCATSRDPGNSPLHFGNGTRLTVT.

The CDR3 sequence is CASSPGQMNTEAFF. The CDR3 bases are TGCGCCAGCTCCCCGGGACAGATGAACACTGAAGCTTTCTTT. V is TRBV5-1 and J is TRBJ1-1; 7 positions match TRBD1. Germline CDR1 is SGHRS and CDR2 is YFSETQ. The CDR3 extends over 14 amino acids. V was clipped by 7 bases and J by 0 bases; unmatched bases: 6.

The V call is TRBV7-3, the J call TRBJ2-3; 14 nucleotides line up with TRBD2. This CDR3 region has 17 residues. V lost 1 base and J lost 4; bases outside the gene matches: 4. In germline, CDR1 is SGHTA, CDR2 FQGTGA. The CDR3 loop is CASSLKGLAGVADTQYF. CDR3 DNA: TGTGCCAGCAGCTTAAAGGGACTAGCGGGAGTGGCAGATACGCAGTATTTT.

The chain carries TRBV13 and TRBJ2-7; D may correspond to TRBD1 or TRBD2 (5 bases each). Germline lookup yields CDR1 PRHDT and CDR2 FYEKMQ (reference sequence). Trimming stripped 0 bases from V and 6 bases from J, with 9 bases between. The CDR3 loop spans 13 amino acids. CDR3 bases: TGTGCCAGCAGCTTAGGGCCAGGGACCGAGCAGTACTTC. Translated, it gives CASSLGPGTEQYF.

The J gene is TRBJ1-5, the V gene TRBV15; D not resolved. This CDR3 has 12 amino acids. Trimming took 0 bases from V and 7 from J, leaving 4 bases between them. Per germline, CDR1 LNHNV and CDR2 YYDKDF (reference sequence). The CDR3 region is CATSREMQPQHF. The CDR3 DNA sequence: TGTGCCACCAGCAGAGAGATGCAGCCCCAGCATTTT.

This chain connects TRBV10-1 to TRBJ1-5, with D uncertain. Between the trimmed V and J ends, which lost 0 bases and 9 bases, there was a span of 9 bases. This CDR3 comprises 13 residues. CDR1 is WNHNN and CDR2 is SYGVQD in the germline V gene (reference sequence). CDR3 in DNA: TGCGCCAGCAGTGAGTCCCCCCTTTGGCCCCAGCATTTT. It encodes CASSESPLWPQHF.